Included here is one TCR beta chain sequence, with context. The data stem from a study of blood T cell repertoires in COVID-19. Overall study: Researchers got acute and convalescent COVID-19 samples from the United States, Italy and Spain. In each case, the material was cDNA or gDNA derived from T cells, B-cell-depleted T cells, or PBMCs.

The method was immunoSEQ multiplex PCR; TCRdb's version includes in-frame clones alone and lacks a portion of them. The sample contains approximately 170,000 clones, roughly 91% of which appear only once. Germline V lookup: CDR1 LGHDT, CDR2 YNNKEL (reference sequence). Trimming removed 4 bases from V and 4 bases from J, with 11 bases in between. This CDR3 spans 13 amino acids. The TCR comes from a man in his fifties or sixties who had recovered from COVID-19. The sample taken for sequencing was peripheral blood. This chain links TRBV3-1 (or the pseudogene TRBV3-2) with TRBJ2-7; a weak D match, TRBD2 (5 bases). CDR3 sequence (DNA): TGTGCCAGCAGCCCTAGGACTGTATACGAGCAGTACTTC. It codes for CASSPRTVYEQYF.